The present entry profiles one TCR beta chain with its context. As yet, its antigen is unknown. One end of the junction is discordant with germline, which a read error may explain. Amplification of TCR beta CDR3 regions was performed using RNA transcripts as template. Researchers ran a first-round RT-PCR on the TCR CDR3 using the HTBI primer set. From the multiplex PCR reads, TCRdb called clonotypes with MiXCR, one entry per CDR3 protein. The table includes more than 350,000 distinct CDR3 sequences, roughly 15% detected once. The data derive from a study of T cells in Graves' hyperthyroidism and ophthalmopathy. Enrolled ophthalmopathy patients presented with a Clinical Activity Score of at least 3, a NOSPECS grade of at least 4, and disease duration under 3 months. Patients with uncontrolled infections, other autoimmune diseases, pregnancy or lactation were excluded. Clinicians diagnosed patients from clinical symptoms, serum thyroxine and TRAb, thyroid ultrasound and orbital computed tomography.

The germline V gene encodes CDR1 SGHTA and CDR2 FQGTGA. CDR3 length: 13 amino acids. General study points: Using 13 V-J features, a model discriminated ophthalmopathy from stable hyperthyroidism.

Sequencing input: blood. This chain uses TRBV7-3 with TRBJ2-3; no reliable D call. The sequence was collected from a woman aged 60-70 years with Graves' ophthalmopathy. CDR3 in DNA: TGTGCCAACAGCTTATTGGGCACAGATACGCAGTATTTT. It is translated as CANSLLGTDTQYF.